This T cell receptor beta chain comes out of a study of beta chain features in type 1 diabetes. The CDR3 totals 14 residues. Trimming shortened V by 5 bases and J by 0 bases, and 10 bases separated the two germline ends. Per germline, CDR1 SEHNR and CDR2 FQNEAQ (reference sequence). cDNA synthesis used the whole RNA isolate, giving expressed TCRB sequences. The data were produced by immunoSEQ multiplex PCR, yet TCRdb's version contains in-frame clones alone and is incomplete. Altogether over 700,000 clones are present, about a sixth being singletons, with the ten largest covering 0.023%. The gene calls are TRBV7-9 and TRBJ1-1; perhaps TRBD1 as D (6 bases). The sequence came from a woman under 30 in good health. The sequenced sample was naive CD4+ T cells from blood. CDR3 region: CASSVQGMNTEAFF. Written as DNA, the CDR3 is TGTGCCAGCAGCGTACAGGGCATGAACACTGAAGCTTTCTTT. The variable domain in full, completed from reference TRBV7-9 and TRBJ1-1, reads DTGVSQNPRHKITKRGQNVTFRCDPISEHNRLYWYRQTLGQGPEFLTYFQNEAQLEKSRLLSDRFSAERPKGSFSTLEIQRTEQGDSAMYLCASSVQGMNTEAFFGQGTRLTVV.